The 3 T cell receptor beta chains in this list originate from one sample, sequenced in a study of T cells after yellow fever vaccination. TCRdb fed the 5' RACE reads into MiXCR, producing one record per CDR3 protein. The sample carries 450,000 to 600,000 distinct CDR3 sequences, about 13% recorded once. The sample here was PBMCs, taken on the day of the yellow fever booster vaccination. The source is a man aged 25 to 40 who received the YFV17D yellow fever vaccine.

This chain uses TRBV5-6 with TRBJ1-5; no clear D. The V end lost 2 bases, the J end lost 4 bases, and 22 bases lay between the germline ends. Germline-derived CDR1 and CDR2 are SGHDT and YYEEEE. This CDR3 comprises 18 residues. The DNA of the CDR3 is TGTGCCAGCAGCTTCCGCGGTTCTGGAGGTTATATGAATCAGCCCCAGCATTTT. Amino acid sequence: CASSFRGSGGYMNQPQHF.

There are a few counts of this clonotype. The chain combines TRBV5-1 with TRBJ2-5; the match to TRBD1 covers 9 bases. This CDR3 contains 16 residues. The germline V gene encodes CDR1 SGHRS and CDR2 YFSETQ. V was clipped by 4 bases and J by 6 bases; unmatched bases: 13. Written as DNA, the CDR3 is TGCGCCAGCAGCATACAGCCGGGACAGGGCTTTCAGACCCAGTACTTC. It encodes CASSIQPGQGFQTQYF.

To note about this clonotype: A much larger clone is a single base away; this may be a read error. J is TRBJ2-1 and V is TRBV5-6; the match to TRBD2 covers 8 bases. There are 16 residues in the CDR3. Germline CDR1 reads SGHDT; CDR2 reads YYEEEE. The CDR3 DNA reads as TGTGCCAGCAGCTTGTTAGCGGGGTCTTCCTACAATGAGCAGCTCTTC. It translates to CASSLLAGSSYNEQLF.